This T cell receptor (beta chain) was captured in a study of shared clonotypes between healthy human individuals. Study results and caveats: The researchers took only blood, and tissue repertoires probably look different.

Authors' analysis steps: In the immunoSEQ data, sequences were junction-only and lacked quality scores, so filtering differed. The assay was immunoSEQ multiplex PCR, and TCRdb's table has in-frame clones only and misses some. Clone size and the V and J calls come from that table; the DNA yielded D and trimming. The table includes around 100,000 clones, about two thirds detected once. For this clone: Its antigen remains unknown.

This receptor was taken from a man younger than 45 in good health. Sample: memory CD8+ T cells sorted from blood. The subset denotes: CD45RO+ cells pooled with CCR7-negative TemRA cells.

As DNA, the CDR3 is TGTGCCAGCAGTTATGGGGACAGGGGAAGTTATGAGCAGTTCTTC. Translating it yields CASSYGDRGSYEQFF. V and J are TRBV6-5 and TRBJ2-1, with TRBD1 matching over 10 bases. The CDR3 has 15 amino acids. V lost 3 bases, J lost 8 bases, and 7 bases stayed unmatched. CDR1 is MNHEY, CDR2 SVGAGI, per germline.